This entry is about one TCR beta chain. The data are from a study of cytomegalovirus exposure and HLA in healthy donors. PCR primers comprised 60 Vbeta and 13 Jbeta primers. Libraries were prepared by immunoSEQ multiplex PCR; TCRdb keeps only in-frame clonotypes and omits some of them. The sample shows under 200,000 clones, approximately 81% of them seen only once. In germline, CDR1 is LNHNV, CDR2 YYDKDF (reference sequence). V lost 5 bases and J lost 4, with 12 bases in between. The CDR3 is made up of 15 amino acids. The sample was PBMCs. V usage is TRBV15 and J usage is TRBJ2-6; D is perhaps TRBD1 (6 bases). This clonotype was obtained from a man under 40 in good health and CMV-seropositive. CDR3 protein: CATSFTGTGANVLTF. The CDR3, as DNA: TGTGCCACCAGCTTTACAGGGACAGGGGCCAACGTCCTGACTTTC.